This TCR beta chain was captured by sequencing in a study of T cells in Graves' hyperthyroidism and ophthalmopathy. The CDR3 regions of TCR beta were amplified from RNA transcripts. TCR CDR3 regions were first amplified by RT-PCR with HTBI primers. TCRdb reprocessed the multiplex PCR reads with MiXCR, giving one entry per CDR3 protein. The top ten clones hold roughly 44% of a sample with under 550,000 distinct CDR3 sequences, about 20% of them seen once. CDR3 length: 12 amino acids. Germline V gene data show CDR1 as GTSNPN and CDR2 as SVGIG (reference sequence). The ends were cut back, 3 bases at V and 9 bases at J, with 12 bases in the middle. This clonotype occurred many times. Its specificity is unknown. Regarding the study as a whole: In the analysis, a 13 V-J model separated ophthalmopathy from stable hyperthyroidism. Most clonotypes expanded in the thyroid (above 0.001) were also present in blood.

Clinical symptoms, serum thyroxine, TRAb, thyroid ultrasound and orbital computed tomography established diagnosis. This receptor was identified in a man in his forties or fifties with Graves' ophthalmopathy. The V and J genes are TRBV30 and TRBJ2-1; D might be TRBD1 or TRBD2, each matching 6 bases. Material: blood. The CDR3 here is CAWRKWGAEQFF. CDR3 nucleotides: TGTGCCTGGAGGAAGTGGGGGGCTGAGCAGTTCTTC.